The 19 T cell receptor beta chains in this list originate from one sample, sequenced in a study of T-cell memory formation after mild COVID-19. TCRdb fed the 5' RACE reads into MiXCR, producing one record per CDR3 protein. The sample contains 280,000 or so distinct CDR3 sequences, roughly 8.2% of which appear only once. Sequenced sample: PBMCs or a T cell subset sorted from them (not recorded which). These TCRs come from a man aged 18 to 29 who had mild COVID-19 (a few samples of this study predate the infection). Cell type and time point are not known.

This clonotype was seen more than once but under ten times. The rearrangement links TRBV3-1 to TRBJ2-3, with D uncertain. Germline V gives CDR1 LGHDT, CDR2 YNNKEL (reference sequence). The CDR3 is 14 amino acids. The ends were cut back, 4 bases at V and 5 bases at J, with 13 bases in the middle. The CDR3 nucleotides read TGTGCCAGCAGCCGAAGACTCACTCTAGATACGCAGTATTTT. Amino acids: CASSRRLTLDTQYF.

The sample holds many counts of this clonotype. J is TRBJ2-1 and V is TRBV3-1; 13 nucleotides agree with TRBD2. Germline V CDR1 and CDR2: LGHDT, YNNKEL (reference sequence). The length of the CDR3 is 15 residues. With 5 bases clipped from V and 5 bases from J, the junction kept 3 bases outside the gene matches. The CDR3 region has the DNA TGTGCCAGCAGCGAACTAGCGGGGGGGCACAATGAGCAGTTCTTC. Translating gives CASSELAGGHNEQFF.

The chain links TRBV27 to TRBJ2-1, with D unresolved. Germline CDR1 and CDR2: MNHEY and SMNVEV (reference sequence). The CDR3 runs to 14 residues. Trimming shortened V by 0 bases and J by 4 bases, and 7 bases separated the two germline ends. Here the CDR3 DNA reads TGTGCCAGCAGTTTATCCGGCAGATACAATGAGCAGTTCTTC. It is translated as CASSLSGRYNEQFF.

V usage is TRBV24-1 and J usage is TRBJ2-7, with 9 bases lining up with TRBD1. Germline values: CDR1 KGHDR, CDR2 SFDVKD. This CDR3 is built from 15 residues. V dropped 5 bases and J dropped 5; count of bases not matched to a gene: 9. The CDR3, as DNA: TGTGCCACCAGTGCCCAGGGACAGGGTGGAGACGAGCAGTACGTC. It codes for CATSAQGQGGDEQYV.

This clonotype was counted a few times. This sequence joins TRBV12-5 and TRBJ2-5; D gene unclear. The ends were cut back, 5 bases at V and 0 bases at J, with 7 bases in the middle. The CDR3 totals 13 residues. From germline, CDR1 is LGHNT and CDR2 FRNRAP. The CDR3 sequence: CASGQSNQETQYF. Written as DNA, the CDR3 is TGTGCTAGTGGTCAGTCAAACCAAGAGACCCAGTACTTC. The full variable domain, with the rest looked up from reference TRBV12-5 and TRBJ2-5, is DARVTQTPRHKVTEMGQEVTMRCQPILGHNTVFWYRQTMMQGLELLAYFRNRAPLDDSGMPKDRFSAEMPDATLATLKIQPSEPRDSAVYFCASGQSNQETQYFGPGTRLLVL.

The chain recombines TRBV19 with TRBJ2-3; D call uncertain. Germline lookup yields CDR1 LNHDA and CDR2 SQIVND (reference sequence). Trimming shortened V by 3 bases and J by 3 bases, and 10 bases separated the two germline ends. The CDR3 contains 14 residues. The CDR3 loop is CASSIGQQTDTQYF. CDR3 sequence (DNA): TGTGCCAGTAGTATCGGCCAGCAAACAGATACGCAGTATTTT.

This clonotype was seen ten or more times. CDR3: CSASRTGGGTQYF. The CDR3 DNA reads TGCAGTGCTTCACGCACAGGGGGAGGGACGCAGTATTTT. The rearrangement joins TRBV20-1 to TRBJ2-3; the D gene is possibly TRBD1 (8 bases). From germline, CDR1 is DFQATT and CDR2 SNEGSKA (reference sequence). The CDR3 length is 13 residues. The V and J ends lost 5 bases and 9 bases respectively, with 18 bases between them.

V is TRBV27 and J is TRBJ1-5, with D tentatively TRBD1 (5 bases). V lost 6 bases and J lost 1, with 10 bases in between. Germline CDR1 and CDR2: MNHEY and SMNVEV (reference sequence). This CDR3 region has 14 residues. The CDR3 spells CASRSGVSNQPQHF. DNA for the CDR3: TGTGCCAGCAGATCGGGGGTAAGCAATCAGCCCCAGCATTTT.

The chain has TRBV7-9 and TRBJ2-5, with D maybe TRBD2 (6 bases). The CDR3 is 16 amino acids. With 6 bases removed from V and 4 bases from J, the gap between germline ends came to 21 bases. Germline V gives CDR1 SEHNR, CDR2 FQNEAQ (reference sequence). The CDR3 is CASSPGRRGFVETQYF. CDR3 bases: TGTGCCAGCAGTCCCGGCAGGCGGGGATTTGTAGAGACCCAGTACTTC.

The rearrangement uses TRBV12-3 or TRBV12-4 and TRBJ2-2; the D call may be TRBD1 or TRBD2 (6 bases each). This CDR3 spans 15 amino acids. The ends were cut back, 2 bases at V and 4 bases at J, with 11 bases in the middle. For the CDR3, the DNA is TGTGCCAGCAGTTTAAGGGGGGTTGGCACCGGGGAGCTGTTTTTT. This translates into CASSLRGVGTGELFF.

V is TRBV4-3 and J is TRBJ1-2; TRBD1 might be the D (6 bases). V dropped 0 bases and J dropped 3 bases, with 14 bases sitting between them. Germline values: CDR1 LGHNA, CDR2 YSLEER. The CDR3 has 16 residues. CDR3 sequence: CASSQEMSRGYYGYTF. The CDR3 bases are TGCGCCAGCAGCCAAGAAATGAGCAGGGGATACTATGGCTACACCTTC.

The CDR3: CASSPVTRQGVNTEAFF. In DNA, the CDR3 is TGTGCCAGCAGCCCAGTCACCCGACAGGGCGTGAACACTGAAGCTTTCTTT. The chain recombines TRBV7-6 with TRBJ1-1, with 7 bases that match TRBD1. Trimming removed 5 bases from V and 0 bases from J; junction bases left unmatched: 12. Germline V gene sequence: CDR1 SGHVS, CDR2 FNYEAQ. CDR3 length equals 17 residues.

This clonotype was counted a few times. J is TRBJ2-2 and V is TRBV7-7; D not certain. Trimming removed 2 bases from V and 5 bases from J, with 24 bases in between. CDR3 length: 19 residues. Germline CDR1 and CDR2: SSHAT and FNYEAQ (reference sequence). The DNA of the CDR3 is TGTGCCAGCAGCTTACAACGGTTTGGGAATGCTCAGTCGACCGGGGAGCTGTTTTTT. Its translation is CASSLQRFGNAQSTGELFF. Supplemented by reference TRBV7-7 and TRBJ2-2, the full variable domain reads GAGVSQSPRYKVTKRGQDVTLRCDPISSHATLYWYQQALGQGPEFLTYFNYEAQPDKSGLPSDRFSAERPEGSISTLTIQRTEQRDSAMYRCASSLQRFGNAQSTGELFFGEGSRLTVL.

This clonotype was recorded a few times. J is TRBJ1-2 and V is TRBV4-3; D may be TRBD1 (6 bases). CDR1 is LGHNA, CDR2 YSLEER, per germline. The CDR3 consists of 16 residues. V shed 5 bases and J shed 6 bases, with 22 bases lying between them. CDR3 region: CASSGIGGLGGNGYTF. For the CDR3, the DNA is TGCGCCAGCAGCGGGATAGGAGGGCTCGGGGGCAATGGCTACACCTTC.

The gene calls are TRBV3-1 and TRBJ2-3; 9 bases map to TRBD1. The CDR3 runs to 16 residues. Germline trimming cut 3 bases from V and 4 bases from J; bases unmatched to any gene: 8. Germline CDR1 and CDR2: LGHDT and YNNKEL (reference sequence). This chain's CDR3 is CASSQLRDRVSDTQYF. The DNA for the CDR3 is TGTGCCAGCAGCCAGCTAAGGGACAGGGTATCAGATACGCAGTATTTT.

This clonotype was detected only a few times. The rearrangement links TRBV9 to TRBJ2-5; 9 positions match TRBD1. The CDR3 loop spans 13 amino acids. Germline V gives CDR1 SGDLS, CDR2 YYNGEE. V lost 3 bases, J lost 4 bases, and 1 base stayed unmatched. The CDR3 sequence: CASSDRGPETQYF. The CDR3 region has the DNA TGTGCCAGCAGCGACAGGGGGCCAGAGACCCAGTACTTC.

The J gene is TRBJ1-5, the V gene TRBV10-3; D remains unclear. Germline CDR1 ENHRY, CDR2 SYGVKD. V shed 3 bases and J shed 3 bases, with 9 bases lying between them. CDR3 length: 14 residues. The CDR3 sequence: CAISDLRDNQPQHF. In DNA, the CDR3 is TGTGCCATCAGTGACTTACGGGACAATCAGCCCCAGCATTTT.

This clonotype was picked up a small number of times. The J gene is TRBJ2-1, the V gene TRBV7-3; TRBD1 might be the D (5 bases). This CDR3 is 15 amino acids long. The germline V and J ends were trimmed by 5 bases and 0 bases, with 11 bases remaining between them. Germline assignment: CDR1 SGHTA and CDR2 FQGTGA. Here the CDR3 DNA reads TGTGCCAGCAGCCCCGACAGTAACTCCTACAATGAGCAGTTCTTC. Its protein is CASSPDSNSYNEQFF.

This clonotype occurred a few times. This chain connects TRBV28 to TRBJ2-3; 11 positions agree with TRBD2. CDR1 and CDR2 (germline): MDHEN, SYDVKM. This CDR3 comprises 13 residues. V lost 5 bases to trimming and J lost 11 bases; unmatched junction nucleotides: 6. CDR3 in amino acids: CASSPELAGGQYF. The CDR3 coding sequence is TGTGCCAGCAGTCCCGAGCTAGCGGGGGGGCAGTATTTT. The whole variable domain, filled in from reference TRBV28 and TRBJ2-3, reads DVKVTQSSRYLVKRTGEKVFLECVQDMDHENMFWYRQDPGLGLRLIYFSYDVKMKEKGDIPEGYSVSREKKERFSLILESASTNQTSMYLCASSPELAGGQYFGPGTRLTVL.